This TCR beta chain is drawn from a study of T cell clones after liver transplantation. Study context: Samples came from ITN030ST, which attempted immunosuppression withdrawal within 2 years of liver transplantation. Standard immunosuppression, with no induction, continued until 12-24 months after transplant.

Between the trimmed V and J ends, which lost 5 bases and 11 bases, there was a span of 22 bases. The CDR3 runs 15 residues. Germline V CDR1 and CDR2: SEHNR, FQNEAQ (reference sequence). Repertoires were generated with immunoSEQ multiplex PCR, while TCRdb's copy carries only in-frame clones and drops some. The sample carries approximately 26,000 clones, over 55% recorded once. The chain couples TRBV7-9 to TRBJ1-5; possible D gene TRBD1, 5 bases. The sequences come from CD4+ T cells from blood, collected before liver transplant. The receptor was isolated from a human donor who received a liver transplant. This CDR3 reads CASSPTGTAIGAQHF. In nucleotides, the CDR3 is TGTGCCAGCAGCCCAACCGGGACGGCCATTGGGGCCCAGCATTTT.